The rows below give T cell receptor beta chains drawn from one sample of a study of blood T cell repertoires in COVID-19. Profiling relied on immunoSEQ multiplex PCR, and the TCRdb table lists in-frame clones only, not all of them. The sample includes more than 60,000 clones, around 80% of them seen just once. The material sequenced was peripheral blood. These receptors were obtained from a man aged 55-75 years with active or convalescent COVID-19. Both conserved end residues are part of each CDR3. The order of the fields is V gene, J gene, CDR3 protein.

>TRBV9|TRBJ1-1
CASSIGHVNTEAFF
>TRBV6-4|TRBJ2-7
CASSDVGQGFEQYF
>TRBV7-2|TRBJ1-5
CASSGQGAVSSNQPQHF
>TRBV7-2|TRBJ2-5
CASSLVPGGLETQYF
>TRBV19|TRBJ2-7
CASSIGSGSGGFNEQYF
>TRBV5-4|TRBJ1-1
CASSLTGQGTRKAFF
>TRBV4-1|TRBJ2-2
CASSQDPGQGTANTGELFF
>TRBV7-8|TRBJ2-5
CASSYVRGGQETQYF
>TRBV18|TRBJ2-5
CASSEQGARETQYF
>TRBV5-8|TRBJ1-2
CASSEVVGGYTF
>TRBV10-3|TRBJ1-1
CAISESTGTEAFF
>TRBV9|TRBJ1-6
CASSAQGVGNSPLHF